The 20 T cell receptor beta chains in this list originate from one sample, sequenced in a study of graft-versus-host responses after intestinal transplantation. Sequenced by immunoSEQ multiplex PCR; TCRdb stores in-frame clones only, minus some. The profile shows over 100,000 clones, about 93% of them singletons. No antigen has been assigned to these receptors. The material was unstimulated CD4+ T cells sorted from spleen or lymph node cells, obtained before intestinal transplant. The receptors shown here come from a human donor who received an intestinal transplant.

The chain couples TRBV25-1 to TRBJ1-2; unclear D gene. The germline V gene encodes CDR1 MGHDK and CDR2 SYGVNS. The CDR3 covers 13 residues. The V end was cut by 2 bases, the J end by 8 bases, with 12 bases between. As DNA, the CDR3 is TGTGCCAGCAGTGAAAGGACGGGGAGGGGCTACACCTTC. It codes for CASSERTGRGYTF.

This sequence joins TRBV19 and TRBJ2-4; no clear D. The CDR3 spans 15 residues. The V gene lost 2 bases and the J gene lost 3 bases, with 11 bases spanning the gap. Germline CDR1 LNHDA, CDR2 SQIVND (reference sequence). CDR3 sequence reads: CASSITATIKNIQYF. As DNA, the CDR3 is TGTGCCAGTAGTATAACGGCGACCATCAAAAACATTCAGTACTTC. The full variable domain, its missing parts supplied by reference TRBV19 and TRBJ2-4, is DGGITQSPKYLFRKEGQNVTLSCEQNLNHDAMYWYRQDPGQGLRLIYYSQIVNDFQKGDIAEGYSVSREKKESFPLTVTSAQKNPTAFYLCASSITATIKNIQYFGAGTRLSVL.

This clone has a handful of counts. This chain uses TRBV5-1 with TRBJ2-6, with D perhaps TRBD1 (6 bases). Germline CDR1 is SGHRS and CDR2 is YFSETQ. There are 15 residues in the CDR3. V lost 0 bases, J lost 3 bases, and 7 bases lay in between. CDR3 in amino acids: CASSLAGVGANVLTF. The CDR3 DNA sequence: TGCGCCAGCAGCTTGGCAGGGGTTGGGGCCAACGTCCTGACTTTC.

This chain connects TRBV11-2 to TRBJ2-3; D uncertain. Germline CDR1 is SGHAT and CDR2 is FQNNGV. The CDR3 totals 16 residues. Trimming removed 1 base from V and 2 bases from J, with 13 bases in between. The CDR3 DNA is TGTGCCAGCAGCTTAGGGTTGACTCCCCCCACAGATACGCAGTATTTT. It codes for CASSLGLTPPTDTQYF. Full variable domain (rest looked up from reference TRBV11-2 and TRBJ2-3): EAGVAQSPRYKIIEKRQSVAFWCNPISGHATLYWYQQILGQGPKLLIQFQNNGVVDDSQLPKDRFSAERLKGVDSTLKIQPAKLEDSAVYLCASSLGLTPPTDTQYFGPGTRLTVL.

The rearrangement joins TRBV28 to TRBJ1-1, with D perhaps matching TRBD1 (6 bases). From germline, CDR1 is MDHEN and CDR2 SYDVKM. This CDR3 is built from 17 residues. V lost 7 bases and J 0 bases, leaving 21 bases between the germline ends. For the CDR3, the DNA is TGTGCCAGCACCGGGGGCGGACCGGGACACCTGAACACTGAAGCTTTCTTT. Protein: CASTGGGPGHLNTEAFF.

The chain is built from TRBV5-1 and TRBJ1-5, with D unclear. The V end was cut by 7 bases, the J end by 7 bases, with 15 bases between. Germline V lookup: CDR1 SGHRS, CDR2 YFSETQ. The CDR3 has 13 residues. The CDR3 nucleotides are TGCGCCAGCCGGAGCACAGACGCCCAGCCCCAGCATTTT. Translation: CASRSTDAQPQHF.

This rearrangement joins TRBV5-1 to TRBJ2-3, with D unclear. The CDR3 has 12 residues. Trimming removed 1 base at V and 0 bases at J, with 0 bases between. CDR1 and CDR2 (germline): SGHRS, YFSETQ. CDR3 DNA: TGCGCCAGCAGCTTGAGCACAGATACGCAGTATTTT. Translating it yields CASSLSTDTQYF.

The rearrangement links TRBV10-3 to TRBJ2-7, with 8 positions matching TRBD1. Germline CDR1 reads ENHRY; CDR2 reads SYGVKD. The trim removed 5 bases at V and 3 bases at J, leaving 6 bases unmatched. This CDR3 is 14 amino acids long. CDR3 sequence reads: CAISTGGTFYEQYF. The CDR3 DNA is TGTGCCATCAGTACAGGGGGTACATTCTACGAGCAGTACTTC.

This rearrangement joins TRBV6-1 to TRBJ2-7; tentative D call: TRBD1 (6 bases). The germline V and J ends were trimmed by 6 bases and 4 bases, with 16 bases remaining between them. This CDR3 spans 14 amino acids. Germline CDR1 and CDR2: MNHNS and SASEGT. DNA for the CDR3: TGTGCCAGCAGAAGGAACAGGGACGAGTACGAGCAGTACTTC. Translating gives CASRRNRDEYEQYF.

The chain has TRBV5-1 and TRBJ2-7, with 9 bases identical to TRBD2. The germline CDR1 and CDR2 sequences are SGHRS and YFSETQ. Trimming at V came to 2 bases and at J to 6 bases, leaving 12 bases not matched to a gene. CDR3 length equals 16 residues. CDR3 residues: CASSLGHAGGPREQYF. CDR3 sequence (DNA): TGCGCCAGCAGCTTAGGGCACGCGGGAGGGCCCCGCGAGCAGTACTTC.

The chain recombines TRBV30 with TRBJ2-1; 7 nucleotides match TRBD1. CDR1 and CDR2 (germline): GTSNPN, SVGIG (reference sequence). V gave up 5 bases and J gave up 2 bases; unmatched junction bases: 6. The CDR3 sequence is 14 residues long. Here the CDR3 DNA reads TGTGCCTGGTATGGTCAGGGGGCCTACAATGAGCAGTTCTTC. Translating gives CAWYGQGAYNEQFF. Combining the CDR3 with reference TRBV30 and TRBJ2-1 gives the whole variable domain SQTIHQWPATLVQPVGSPLSLECTVEGTSNPNLYWYRQAAGRGLQLLFYSVGIGQISSEVPQNLSASRPQDRQFILSSKKLLLSDSGFYLCAWYGQGAYNEQFFGPGTRLTVL.

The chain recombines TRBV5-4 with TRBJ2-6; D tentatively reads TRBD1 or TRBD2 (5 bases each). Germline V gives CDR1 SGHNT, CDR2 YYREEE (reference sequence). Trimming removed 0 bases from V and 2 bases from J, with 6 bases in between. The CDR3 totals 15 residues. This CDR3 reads CASSLGGAGANVLTF. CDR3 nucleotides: TGTGCCAGCAGCTTGGGAGGGGCTGGGGCCAACGTCCTGACTTTC.

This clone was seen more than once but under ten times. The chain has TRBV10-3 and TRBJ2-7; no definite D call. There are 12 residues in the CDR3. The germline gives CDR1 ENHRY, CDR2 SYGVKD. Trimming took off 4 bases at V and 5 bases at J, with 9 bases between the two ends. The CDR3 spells CAISGILDEQYF. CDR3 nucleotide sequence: TGTGCCATCAGTGGCATACTCGACGAGCAGTACTTC.

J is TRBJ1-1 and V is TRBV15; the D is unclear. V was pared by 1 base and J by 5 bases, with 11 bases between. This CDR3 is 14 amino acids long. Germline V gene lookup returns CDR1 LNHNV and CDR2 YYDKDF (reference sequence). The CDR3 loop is CATSRVSRGTEAFF. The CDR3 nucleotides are TGTGCCACCAGCAGAGTGTCTAGAGGTACTGAAGCTTTCTTT.

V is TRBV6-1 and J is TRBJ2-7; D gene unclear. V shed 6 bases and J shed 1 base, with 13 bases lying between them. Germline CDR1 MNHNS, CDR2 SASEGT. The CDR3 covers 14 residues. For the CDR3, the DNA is TGTGCCAGCAGCCAAGGCTTCTTATCCTACGAGCAGTACTTC. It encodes CASSQGFLSYEQYF.

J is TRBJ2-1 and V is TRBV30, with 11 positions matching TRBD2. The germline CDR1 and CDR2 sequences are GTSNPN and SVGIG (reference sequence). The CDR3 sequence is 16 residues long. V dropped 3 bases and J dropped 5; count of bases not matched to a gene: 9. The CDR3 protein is CAWRVVPSGRNNEQFF. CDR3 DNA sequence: TGTGCCTGGAGAGTAGTCCCTAGCGGGAGGAACAATGAGCAGTTCTTC.

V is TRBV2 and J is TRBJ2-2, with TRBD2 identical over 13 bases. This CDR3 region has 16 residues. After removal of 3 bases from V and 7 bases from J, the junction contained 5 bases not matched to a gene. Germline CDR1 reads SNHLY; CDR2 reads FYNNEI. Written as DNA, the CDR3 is TGTGCCAGCAGTGAGGGGACTAGCGGGAATGTCGGGGAGCTGTTTTTT. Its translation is CASSEGTSGNVGELFF.

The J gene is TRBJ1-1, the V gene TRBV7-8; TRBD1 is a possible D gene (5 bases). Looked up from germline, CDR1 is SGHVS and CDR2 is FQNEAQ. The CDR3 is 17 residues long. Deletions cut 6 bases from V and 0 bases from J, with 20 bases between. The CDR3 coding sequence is TGTGCCAGCAGGTTGACTCGCTTTAGACAGATGAACACTGAAGCTTTCTTT. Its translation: CASRLTRFRQMNTEAFF.

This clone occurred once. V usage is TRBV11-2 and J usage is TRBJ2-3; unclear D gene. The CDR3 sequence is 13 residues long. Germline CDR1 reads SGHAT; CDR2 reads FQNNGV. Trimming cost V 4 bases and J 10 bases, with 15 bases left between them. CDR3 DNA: TGTGCCAGCAGCTCCAGTCAGGCCGTGGCGCAGTATTTT. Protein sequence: CASSSSQAVAQYF. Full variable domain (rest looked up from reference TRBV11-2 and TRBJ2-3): EAGVAQSPRYKIIEKRQSVAFWCNPISGHATLYWYQQILGQGPKLLIQFQNNGVVDDSQLPKDRFSAERLKGVDSTLKIQPAKLEDSAVYLCASSSSQAVAQYFGPGTRLTVL.

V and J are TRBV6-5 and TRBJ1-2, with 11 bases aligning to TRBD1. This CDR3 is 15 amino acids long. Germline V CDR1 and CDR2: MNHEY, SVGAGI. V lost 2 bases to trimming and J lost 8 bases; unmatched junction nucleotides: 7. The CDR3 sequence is CASSYKGTGGRGYTF. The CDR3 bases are TGTGCCAGCAGTTACAAAGGGACAGGGGGTCGAGGCTACACCTTC.